Many counts were recorded for the clone carrying this T cell receptor beta chain. The CDR3 totals 13 residues. CDR1 is LGHNA, CDR2 YNFKEQ, per germline. The V end was cut by 0 bases, the J end by 6 bases, with 9 bases between. These data come from a study of low-dose radiotherapy and immunotherapy resistance in tumors. The time point here: after trial treatment. Treatment indicated: LDRT plus nivolumab, ipilimumab, low-dose cyclophosphamide and aspirin (RACIN trial). Advanced solid tumors lacking tumor-infiltrating lymphocytes were present in eligible patients. Alpha- and beta-chain coverage of first-strand cDNA came from TRAV- and TRBV-specific primers. TCRs were put through 15 to 25 PCR cycles of amplification with Phusion. A constant-region primer and the V-primer adapter served as the primer pair. TCRdb independently ran MiXCR on the reads; one entry per CDR3 protein. The data contain 100,000 or so distinct CDR3 sequences, less than 25% of them singletons.

The rearrangement uses TRBV4-2 and TRBJ2-7; perhaps TRBD2 as D (5 bases). This TCR came from a male donor with prostate cancer. Sequencing was performed on PBMCs, taken after low-dose radiotherapy plus immunotherapy. CDR3 coding DNA: TGTGCCAGCAGCCAAGATCTAGCAAGCGAGCAGTACTTC. Protein sequence: CASSQDLASEQYF.